Listed here are 28 T cell receptor beta chains from one sample, sequenced in a study of radiation and T cells in renal cell carcinoma. Time point of the sample: blood 4 weeks post-SBRT, at nephrectomy. As to treatment: 15 Gy SBRT to primary tumor, nephrectomy 4 weeks later. The assay was immunoSEQ multiplex PCR, and TCRdb's table has in-frame clones only and misses some. The table shows more than 120,000 clones, with 86% occurring only once. The sample was blood, taken from a patient whose treatment included radiotherapy and nephrectomy. These receptors were collected from a woman between 45 and 60 years old with renal cell carcinoma.

This rearrangement joins TRBV7-2 to TRBJ1-2; the D is unclear. CDR1 and CDR2 (germline): SGHTA, FQGNSA. Trimming shortened V by 5 bases and J by 2 bases, and 6 bases separated the two germline ends. The CDR3 runs 12 residues. The CDR3 bases are TGTGCCAGCAGCAGGGTAAACTATGGCTACACCTTC. This gives the protein CASSRVNYGYTF.

V and J are TRBV19 and TRBJ2-6; D is undetermined. This CDR3 comprises 11 residues. Looked up from germline, CDR1 is LNHDA and CDR2 is SQIVND (reference sequence). Between the trimmed V and J ends, which lost 6 bases and 15 bases, there was a span of 12 bases. DNA for the CDR3: TGTGCCAGTAGCCAACGTCTGGACCTGACTTTC. As protein: CASSQRLDLTF.

The gene calls are TRBV5-6 and TRBJ2-7; TRBD1 might be the D (5 bases). The CDR3 contains 13 residues. CDR1 SGHDT and CDR2 YYEEEE come from the germline V gene. V lost 5 bases, J lost 0 bases, and 9 bases lay in between. The CDR3: CASRQTASYEQYF. The CDR3 bases are TGTGCCAGCAGACAGACAGCCTCCTACGAGCAGTACTTC.

This clone turned up a few times. The chain combines TRBV5-1 with TRBJ1-2; D gene unclear. Germline V CDR1 and CDR2: SGHRS, YFSETQ. V dropped 1 base and J dropped 2 bases, with 9 bases sitting between them. This CDR3 is built from 14 residues. The CDR3 loop is CASSLQTENYGYTF. CDR3 bases: TGCGCCAGCAGCTTGCAGACTGAAAACTATGGCTACACCTTC.

The chain combines TRBV5-4 with TRBJ2-5, with 7 bases aligning to TRBD2. V lost 3 bases to trimming and J lost 1 base; unmatched junction nucleotides: 3. Germline V CDR1 and CDR2: SGHNT, YYREEE (reference sequence). The CDR3 is 14 residues long. The CDR3 spells CASSYGGSQETQYF. CDR3 DNA: TGTGCCAGCAGCTACGGGGGGAGCCAAGAGACCCAGTACTTC.

The rearrangement joins TRBV5-3 to TRBJ1-5; no reliable D call. TRBV5-3 is classed as an ORF, of uncertain function. Trimming removed 4 bases at V and 6 bases at J, with 17 bases between. This CDR3 comprises 15 residues. CDR3: CARSPNRGVSQPQHF. The CDR3 bases are TGTGCCAGAAGCCCCAACCGTGGGGTGAGTCAGCCCCAGCATTTT.

The chain is built from TRBV5-8 and TRBJ2-2; perhaps TRBD2 as D (7 bases). Trimming removed 4 bases at V and 3 bases at J, with 16 bases between. Per the germline V gene, CDR1 is SGHTS and CDR2 is YDEGEE. The CDR3 totals 16 residues. The CDR3 region has the DNA TGTGCCAGCAGCAACCGAGGGGGGGGCTACACCGGGGAGCTGTTTTTT. It yields the protein CASSNRGGGYTGELFF.

V is TRBV5-1 and J is TRBJ1-6; D is uncertain. The ends were cut back, 0 bases at V and 7 bases at J, with 11 bases in the middle. Germline CDR1 reads SGHRS; CDR2 reads YFSETQ. This CDR3 has 15 amino acids. Written as DNA, the CDR3 is TGCGCCAGCAGCTTGGGACGTCCCCAAAATTCACCCCTCCACTTT. Protein sequence: CASSLGRPQNSPLHF.

The chain couples TRBV6-5 to TRBJ2-1; D ambiguous. The CDR3 has 15 amino acids. Trimming left V 2 bases short and J 0 bases short, with 8 bases between. Germline CDR1 and CDR2: MNHEY and SVGAGI. This CDR3 is CASSYEMGSYNEQFF. In DNA form, the CDR3 reads TGTGCCAGCAGTTACGAGATGGGCTCCTACAATGAGCAGTTCTTC.

This clone showed up just a few times. The rearrangement uses TRBV6-6 and TRBJ2-2; D is unresolved. This CDR3 contains 14 residues. Trimming removed 2 bases from V and 5 bases from J, with 9 bases in between. The germline V gene has CDR1 MNHNY and CDR2 SVGAGI (reference sequence). CDR3 region: CASSYTGSTGELFF. CDR3 sequence (DNA): TGTGCCAGCAGTTACACCGGGTCGACCGGGGAGCTGTTTTTT.

A remark on this clone: Germline is not matched at one junction end, which may reflect a read error. V and J are TRBV12-5 and TRBJ2-3; D remains unclear. CDR3 length: 15 amino acids. Looked up from germline, CDR1 is LGHNT and CDR2 is FRNRAP. The CDR3 here is CASGLGIDSTDTQYF. CDR3 DNA sequence: TGTGCTAGTGGTTTGGGGATCGATAGCACGGATACGCAGTATTTT.

The V gene is TRBV19, the J gene TRBJ2-2; possibly TRBD1 for D (5 bases). The germline V gene encodes CDR1 LNHDA and CDR2 SQIVND (reference sequence). V was shortened by 6 bases and J by 5 bases, with 16 bases between the two germline ends. This CDR3 has 15 residues. In DNA form, the CDR3 reads TGTGCCAGTAGGGTAGGGGCAGGCATTACCGGGGAGCTGTTTTTT. The encoded protein is CASRVGAGITGELFF.

This chain uses TRBV7-2 with TRBJ2-5, with D possibly being TRBD2 (7 bases). Germline CDR1 reads SGHTA; CDR2 reads FQGNSA. The CDR3 sequence is 16 residues long. The V gene lost 5 bases and the J gene lost 8 bases, with 24 bases spanning the gap. The CDR3 sequence: CASSPEGGAFMDTQYF. In DNA form, the CDR3 reads TGTGCCAGCAGCCCAGAGGGGGGGGCGTTTATGGATACCCAGTACTTC. Supplemented by reference TRBV7-2 and TRBJ2-5, the full variable domain reads GAGVSQSPSNKVTEKGKDVELRCDPISGHTALYWYRQSLGQGLEFLIYFQGNSAPDKSGLPSDRFSAERTGGSVSTLTIQRTQQEDSAVYLCASSPEGGAFMDTQYFGPGTRLLVL.

This sequence joins TRBV20-1 and TRBJ1-6; D uncertain. Per the germline V gene, CDR1 is DFQATT and CDR2 is SNEGSKA (reference sequence). The CDR3 consists of 9 residues. Trimming took off 3 bases at V and 13 bases at J, with 4 bases between the two ends. The CDR3 is CSASKPLHF. As DNA, the CDR3 is TGCAGTGCTAGTAAGCCCCTCCACTTT.

CDR3 protein: CASSATPDRVGGYTF. CDR3 coding DNA: TGTGCCAGCAGCGCCACGCCGGACAGGGTCGGTGGCTACACCTTC. The V gene is TRBV9, the J gene TRBJ1-2; 8 nucleotides agree with TRBD1. This CDR3 contains 15 residues. Germline V gene lookup returns CDR1 SGDLS and CDR2 YYNGEE. V shed 3 bases and J 7 bases; nucleotides not matched to a gene: 11.

The chain employs TRBV4-1 and TRBJ2-1; TRBD2 matches 13 bases. This CDR3 has 15 residues. Germline assignment: CDR1 MGHRA and CDR2 YSYEKL. Unmatched junction bases numbered 3, after V lost 4 bases and J lost 6 bases. DNA of the CDR3: TGCGCCAGCAGCCCTACTAGCGGGAGGGCCAATGAGCAGTTCTTC. Encoded protein: CASSPTSGRANEQFF.

CDR3: CASRGLSGNTIYF. CDR3 DNA: TGTGCCAGCCGCGGCCTGTCTGGAAACACCATATATTTT. The chain employs TRBV6-5 and TRBJ1-3; D unresolved. The V end lost 8 bases, the J end lost 1 base, and 9 bases lay between the germline ends. In germline, CDR1 is MNHEY, CDR2 SVGAGI. The CDR3 sequence is 13 residues long.

This clone occurred a few times. The V gene is TRBV10-1, the J gene TRBJ2-7; TRBD2 matches 8 bases. The J segment lost 5 bases and the V segment lost 0 bases, leaving 6 bases of the junction unmatched. CDR3 length: 15 residues. Germline values: CDR1 WNHNN, CDR2 SYGVQD (reference sequence). CDR3 nucleotides: TGCGCCAGCAGTGAGTCACCCCTAGCGGGCCACGAGCAGTACTTC. Residues: CASSESPLAGHEQYF.

The chain joins TRBV15 to TRBJ2-5, with D hard to call. Trimming pared 0 bases from V and 5 bases from J, leaving 7 bases between. CDR3 length: 13 residues. Germline CDR1 reads LNHNV; CDR2 reads YYDKDF (reference sequence). CDR3 region: CATSRDTEETQYF. Written as DNA, the CDR3 is TGTGCCACCAGCAGAGATACCGAGGAGACCCAGTACTTC. The full variable domain, its missing parts supplied by reference TRBV15 and TRBJ2-5, is DAMVIQNPRYQVTQFGKPVTLSCSQTLNHNVMYWYQQKSSQAPKLLFHYYDKDFNNEADTPDNFQSRRPNTSFCFLDIRSPGLGDTAMYLCATSRDTEETQYFGPGTRLLVL.

The CDR3 spells CASSLAGVSRTDTQYF. Here the CDR3 DNA reads TGTGCCAGCAGCTTAGCGGGGGTTAGCCGCACAGATACGCAGTATTTT. The chain couples TRBV7-2 to TRBJ2-3; D may match TRBD1 or TRBD2 (5 bases each). The CDR3 runs to 16 residues. V lost 0 bases and J 1 base, leaving 11 bases between the germline ends. CDR1 is SGHTA and CDR2 is FQGNSA in the germline V gene.

V and J are TRBV19 and TRBJ1-1, with 7 nucleotides matching TRBD1. The germline V gene encodes CDR1 LNHDA and CDR2 SQIVND (reference sequence). The junction had 11 bases not matched to a gene; V was cut back by 3 bases and J by 7 bases. The CDR3 length is 15 residues. DNA for the CDR3: TGTGCCAGTAGTATTCACGGGCGACAGGGAGTTGAAGCTTTCTTT. Its translation is CASSIHGRQGVEAFF.

The gene calls are TRBV19 and TRBJ2-2, with 10 bases matching TRBD1. This CDR3 region has 18 residues. CDR1 is LNHDA and CDR2 is SQIVND in the germline V gene (reference sequence). Trimming took 3 bases from V and 6 from J; bases not matched to a gene: 13. CDR3 DNA sequence: TGTGCCAGTAGTATGACCCCCCGACAGGGGGCTTTTTCCGGGGAGCTGTTTTTT. It codes for CASSMTPRQGAFSGELFF.

The V call is TRBV5-4, the J call TRBJ2-7; D tentatively fits TRBD1 or TRBD2 (5 bases each). Germline CDR1 and CDR2: SGHNT and YYREEE (reference sequence). Trimming took 4 bases from V and 0 from J, leaving 11 bases between them. This CDR3 has 14 residues. The DNA of the CDR3 is TGTGCCAGCAGCCTACCAGGGACCTCCTACGAGCAGTACTTC. This encodes CASSLPGTSYEQYF.

J is TRBJ1-1 and V is TRBV28, with D uncertain. The V gene's germline CDR1 is MDHEN and CDR2 SYDVKM. V was cut by 3 bases and J by 6 bases, with 5 bases left in between. The CDR3 has 11 amino acids. In DNA form, the CDR3 reads TGTGCCAGCAGTTTTAAATCTGAAGCTTTCTTT. It specifies CASSFKSEAFF. Full variable domain (remainder filled in from reference TRBV28 and TRBJ1-1): DVKVTQSSRYLVKRTGEKVFLECVQDMDHENMFWYRQDPGLGLRLIYFSYDVKMKEKGDIPEGYSVSREKKERFSLILESASTNQTSMYLCASSFKSEAFFGQGTRLTVV.

This clone has just one count. The chain links TRBV9 to TRBJ2-5; D may correspond to TRBD1 or TRBD2 (6 bases each). This CDR3 is 19 amino acids long. V was clipped by 2 bases and J by 2 bases, with 25 bases between them. Germline V gene data show CDR1 as SGDLS and CDR2 as YYNGEE. CDR3 protein: CASSVHGTSLGGRQETQYF. For the CDR3, the DNA is TGTGCCAGCAGCGTGCACGGGACTTCACTTGGGGGCCGGCAAGAGACCCAGTACTTC.

This rearrangement joins TRBV7-8 to TRBJ1-2; D is uncertain. The CDR3 consists of 15 residues. CDR1 and CDR2 (germline): SGHVS, FQNEAQ. Deletions cut 2 bases from V and 8 bases from J, with 18 bases between. DNA of the CDR3: TGTGCCAGCAGCTTACCGCGCGTACAGCCCAAGGGCTACACCTTC. It specifies CASSLPRVQPKGYTF.

In DNA, the CDR3 is TGTGCCAGCAGTGAAGTAGCCAGGGCCCAGCATTTT. This codes for CASSEVARAQHF. The rearrangement uses TRBV6-1 and TRBJ1-5, with D possibly being TRBD1 (5 bases). This CDR3 has 12 residues. Trimming shortened V by 1 base and J by 11 bases, and 9 bases separated the two germline ends. Germline assignment: CDR1 MNHNS and CDR2 SASEGT.

The J gene is TRBJ1-1, the V gene TRBV18, with D uncertain. The CDR3 length is 16 residues. Germline V gene data show CDR1 as KGHSH and CDR2 as LQKENI. V lost 3 bases to trimming and J lost 0 bases, with 14 bases between them. The CDR3 loop reads CASSPSRPGMNTEAFF. DNA for the CDR3: TGTGCCAGCTCACCGTCACGGCCGGGTATGAACACTGAAGCTTTCTTT.